These 30 T cell receptor beta chains were all obtained from the same sample, sequenced in a study of control samples from healthy donors and cancer patients (dated by TCRdb to 2019 to 2021). Receptors were amplified or captured by the immunoSEQ multiplex PCR assay. In its TCRdb copy, this immuneACCESS table keeps in-frame sequences only and misses some clones. Where compared with another copy, unresolved V genes explain less than half of these, and the others have no known cause. The sample data list over 15,000 clones, and around nine tenths of these were observed just once. The ten biggest clones cover 32% of the sample. Material: PBMCs. Every receptor here comes from a man aged 55 to 70 with head and neck cancer.

A single count supports this clone. The chain couples TRBV28 to TRBJ1-4; D might be TRBD1 (5 bases). The V gene's germline CDR1 is MDHEN and CDR2 SYDVKM. The germline V and J ends were trimmed by 6 bases and 6 bases, with 17 bases remaining between them. This CDR3 is 15 amino acids long. Here the CDR3 reads CASRLGHRNYEKLFF. CDR3 sequence (DNA): TGTGCCAGCAGGCTAGGACACAGGAACTATGAAAAACTGTTTTTT.

The J gene is TRBJ2-7, the V gene TRBV4-1; possible D gene TRBD2, 6 bases. This CDR3 is built from 14 residues. V lost 1 base to trimming and J lost 4 bases, with 11 bases between them. Germline CDR1 and CDR2: MGHRA and YSYEKL. The CDR3 reads CASSQGEGRYEQYF. The CDR3 DNA reads TGCGCCAGCAGCCAAGGCGAAGGGAGGTACGAGCAGTACTTC.

V is TRBV11-3 and J is TRBJ2-3; D uncertain. Germline CDR1 is SGHNT and CDR2 is YENEEA. V lost 5 bases and J lost 2, with 8 bases in between. The length of the CDR3 is 13 residues. The CDR3 DNA sequence: TGTGCCAGCAGCCCGGCCCCCACAGATACGCAGTATTTT. It translates to CASSPAPTDTQYF.

The CDR3 sequence is CASSAGQGLGSYGYTF. The DNA for the CDR3 is TGTGCCAGCAGTGCAGGACAGGGCCTAGGGTCCTATGGCTACACCTTC. This chain joins TRBV2 and TRBJ1-2; the match to TRBD1 covers 8 bases. Germline CDR1 and CDR2: SNHLY and FYNNEI. J was trimmed by 4 bases and V by 4 bases; bases with no gene match: 11. The CDR3 is made up of 16 amino acids.

The DNA of the CDR3 is TGTGCCAGCGGGGGGGCTAATGAAAAACTGTTTTTT. Protein sequence: CASGGANEKLFF. This chain connects TRBV2 to TRBJ1-4, with D perhaps matching TRBD1 (5 bases). CDR1 and CDR2 (germline): SNHLY, FYNNEI. This CDR3 is 12 amino acids long. Trimming cost V 8 bases and J 3 bases, with 7 bases left between them.

CDR3 protein: CASSQGRGYTF. CDR3 coding DNA: TGTGCCAGCTCCCAGGGCCGGGGCTACACCTTC. J is TRBJ1-2 and V is TRBV18; TRBD1 is a possible D gene (5 bases). CDR1 is KGHSH, CDR2 LQKENI, per germline. The ends were cut back, 6 bases at V and 8 bases at J, with 10 bases in the middle. The CDR3 runs 11 residues.

This chain links TRBV5-4 with TRBJ2-2; the match to TRBD1 covers 8 bases. V was pared by 4 bases and J by 3 bases, with 8 bases of the junction left unmatched. The CDR3 sequence is 16 residues long. Germline V gives CDR1 SGHNT, CDR2 YYREEE (reference sequence). Written as DNA, the CDR3 is TGTGCCAGCAGCCCAGGACAGGGCTCGGACACCGGGGAGCTGTTTTTT. This encodes CASSPGQGSDTGELFF. The variable domain in full, completed from reference TRBV5-4 and TRBJ2-2, reads ETGVTQSPTHLIKTRGQQVTLRCSSQSGHNTVSWYQQALGQGPQFIFQYYREEENGRGNFPPRFSGLQFPNYSSELNVNALELDDSALYLCASSPGQGSDTGELFFGEGSRLTVL.

V and J are TRBV7-2 and TRBJ2-5; a possible D gene is TRBD2 (5 bases). The CDR3 length is 16 residues. V was trimmed by 2 bases and J by 5 bases, leaving 18 bases between them. Germline V lookup: CDR1 SGHTA, CDR2 FQGNSA. CDR3 loop: CASSLTAARPGETQYF. DNA for the CDR3: TGTGCCAGCAGCTTAACCGCCGCGAGGCCGGGGGAGACCCAGTACTTC.

The chain joins TRBV27 to TRBJ2-7, with D perhaps TRBD2 (5 bases). Judging by the DNA end, TRBJ2-5 fits better; the J call may be wrong. Germline assignment: CDR1 MNHEY and CDR2 SMNVEV (reference sequence). CDR3 length equals 13 residues. CDR3 amino acids: CASSLSGGETQYF. In DNA form, the CDR3 reads TGTGCCAGCAGTTTATCGGGCGGGGAGACCCAGTACTTC.

CDR3 DNA sequence: TGTGCCAGCAGTGAAGCGCTCCGATCAGGGGGAGATACGCAGTATTTT. Translation gives CASSEALRSGGDTQYF. This rearrangement joins TRBV2 to TRBJ2-3; 7 nucleotides line up with TRBD1. The CDR3 consists of 16 residues. V trimming: 0 bases; J trimming: 5 bases; junction bases outside the gene matches: 8. From germline, CDR1 is SNHLY and CDR2 FYNNEI.

The gene calls are TRBV6-5 and TRBJ1-6; perhaps TRBD1 as D (6 bases). Between the trimmed V and J ends, which lost 6 bases and 9 bases, there was a span of 15 bases. Germline V gene lookup returns CDR1 MNHEY and CDR2 SVGAGI. The length of the CDR3 is 14 residues. The CDR3 region is CASSSGGPLSPLHF. CDR3 sequence (DNA): TGTGCCAGCAGCTCGGGGGGCCCTCTTTCACCCCTCCACTTT.

CDR3 sequence reads: CASHRFPGPNYGYTF. CDR3 DNA sequence: TGTGCCAGTCACCGATTCCCCGGACCGAACTATGGCTACACCTTC. The chain carries TRBV19 and TRBJ1-2; no clear D. In germline, CDR1 is LNHDA, CDR2 SQIVND (reference sequence). V was shortened by 8 bases and J by 2 bases, with 18 bases between the two germline ends. This CDR3 comprises 15 residues.

The rearrangement joins TRBV4-1 to TRBJ1-1; D might be TRBD1 (5 bases). Trimming pared 5 bases from V and 6 bases from J, leaving 13 bases between. This CDR3 has 13 residues. Germline values: CDR1 MGHRA, CDR2 YSYEKL. The CDR3 reads CASSEGPGAEAFF. As DNA, the CDR3 is TGCGCCAGCAGCGAGGGGCCTGGGGCTGAAGCTTTCTTT.

This clone was recorded once. J is TRBJ1-4 and V is TRBV7-9; no firm D call. Germline V lookup: CDR1 SEHNR, CDR2 FQNEAQ (reference sequence). Trimming cost V 1 base and J 6 bases, with 12 bases left between them. The CDR3 covers 15 residues. CDR3 sequence reads: CASSLGPTLDEKLFF. Written as DNA, the CDR3 is TGTGCCAGCAGCTTAGGGCCGACGCTCGATGAAAAACTGTTTTTT. Complete variable domain (other parts from reference TRBV7-9 and TRBJ1-4): DTGVSQNPRHKITKRGQNVTFRCDPISEHNRLYWYRQTLGQGPEFLTYFQNEAQLEKSRLLSDRFSAERPKGSFSTLEIQRTEQGDSAMYLCASSLGPTLDEKLFFGSGTQLSVL.

This chain joins TRBV20-1 and TRBJ1-1; no firm D call. Germline V gene data show CDR1 as DFQATT and CDR2 as SNEGSKA (reference sequence). This CDR3 spans 13 amino acids. V was pared by 3 bases and J by 8 bases, with 16 bases between. The CDR3 nucleotides are TGCAGTGCTAGTCTCCAGTCCCGCCGAGAAGCTTTCTTT. Translated: CSASLQSRREAFF.

The chain has TRBV5-1 and TRBJ1-5; D is unclear. CDR3 length: 15 residues. From germline, CDR1 is SGHRS and CDR2 YFSETQ. The germline V and J ends were trimmed by 6 bases and 3 bases, with 16 bases remaining between them. The CDR3 DNA reads as TGCGCCAGCACCCCCACCCCGGGCACCAATCAGCCCCAGCATTTT. This translates into CASTPTPGTNQPQHF. Complete variable domain (other parts from reference TRBV5-1 and TRBJ1-5): KAGVTQTPRYLIKTRGQQVTLSCSPISGHRSVSWYQQTPGQGLQFLFEYFSETQRNKGNFPGRFSGRQFSNSRSEMNVSTLELGDSALYLCASTPTPGTNQPQHFGDGTRLSIL.

The chain is built from TRBV5-5 and TRBJ1-5, with a tentative D call TRBD1 (5 bases). CDR1 is SGHKS, CDR2 YYEKEE, per germline (reference sequence). Trimming shortened V by 2 bases and J by 5 bases, and 14 bases separated the two germline ends. CDR3 size: 15 residues. In DNA form, the CDR3 reads TGTGCCAGCAGCTTAGGTCCCCAGGGACATCAGCCCCAGCATTTT. Its translation is CASSLGPQGHQPQHF.

This clone was counted a single time. This chain connects TRBV4-1 to TRBJ2-7; 9 bases fit TRBD1. With V trimmed by 8 bases and J by 3 bases, 5 bases remained unmatched. CDR1 and CDR2 from the germline V gene are MGHRA and YSYEKL. There are 13 residues in the CDR3. The CDR3 reads CASGRTGDYEQYF. In DNA, the CDR3 is TGCGCCAGCGGAAGGACAGGGGACTACGAGCAGTACTTC.

The chain uses TRBV7-3 and TRBJ2-7; TRBD1 aligns across 7 bases. CDR1 is SGHTA, CDR2 FQGTGA, per germline. The V gene end was trimmed by 5 bases and the J gene end by 6 bases; junction bases not matched to a gene: 7. The CDR3 is 13 residues long. The CDR3 DNA is TGTGCCAGCAGCCCGGACAGGATGAGCGAGCAGTACTTC. Encoded protein: CASSPDRMSEQYF.

V usage is TRBV6-6 and J usage is TRBJ2-7; 7 positions agree with TRBD2. The CDR3 sequence is 14 residues long. With V trimmed by 10 bases and J by 5 bases, 14 bases remained unmatched. The germline V gene has CDR1 MNHNY and CDR2 SVGAGI (reference sequence). CDR3 in DNA: TGTGCCACCCTCTGGGGGGGAGGAGGCAACGAGCAGTACTTC. It is translated as CATLWGGGGNEQYF.

This chain joins TRBV4-1 and TRBJ2-7, with TRBD1 identical over 7 bases. The CDR3 is made up of 19 amino acids. The V segment lost 2 bases and the J segment 6 bases; nucleotides outside the gene matches: 22. Germline-derived CDR1 and CDR2 are MGHRA and YSYEKL. CDR3 amino acids: CASSQPSRGQIARALEQYF. The CDR3 coding sequence is TGCGCCAGCAGCCAACCATCGAGGGGACAGATCGCTAGGGCTCTCGAGCAGTACTTC.

V usage is TRBV21-1 and J usage is TRBJ2-1; the listed D gene, TRBD1, was not tested against the DNA. TRBV21-1 is described as a pseudogene. This CDR3 region has 16 residues. CDR3 coding DNA: TGTGCCAGCAGCAAAGGCGGGACAGGGGACTACAATGAGCAGTTCTTC. Translated, it gives CASSKGGTGDYNEQFF.

The chain combines TRBV2 with TRBJ1-2, with a possible D match to TRBD1 (5 bases). This CDR3 spans 17 amino acids. V was pared by 4 bases and J by 1 base, with 19 bases between. Germline V gives CDR1 SNHLY, CDR2 FYNNEI. The CDR3 DNA is TGTGCCAGCAGTGGGGGGTCAGAGGCAGATCGTAACTATGGCTACACCTTC. Protein: CASSGGSEADRNYGYTF.

The chain links TRBV5-1 to TRBJ2-5, with TRBD1 matching 9 bases. The junction had 5 bases not matched to a gene; V was cut back by 0 bases and J by 2 bases. CDR1 SGHRS and CDR2 YFSETQ come from the germline V gene. The CDR3 is made up of 16 amino acids. CDR3 sequence (DNA): TGCGCCAGCAGCTTGGCCTCCGGGACAGGGCAAGAGACCCAGTACTTC. It yields the protein CASSLASGTGQETQYF.

The chain carries TRBV4-1 and TRBJ2-2, with TRBD2 matching 14 bases. CDR3 length equals 18 residues. Germline V lookup: CDR1 MGHRA, CDR2 YSYEKL. Germline trimming cut 3 bases from V and 4 bases from J; bases unmatched to any gene: 7. The CDR3: CASSQGGLAGVGTGELFF. The CDR3 DNA reads as TGCGCCAGCAGCCAGGGGGGACTAGCGGGGGTTGGCACCGGGGAGCTGTTTTTT.

This clone appeared a few times. This chain connects TRBV7-6 to TRBJ1-2; a possible D gene is TRBD1 (6 bases). There are 15 residues in the CDR3. CDR1 is SGHVS, CDR2 FNYEAQ, per germline. V lost 5 bases and J 3 bases, leaving 16 bases between the germline ends. In DNA form, the CDR3 reads TGTGCCAGCAGCCCCAGGACAGATAAATACTATGGCTACACCTTC. Encoded protein: CASSPRTDKYYGYTF. Supplemented by reference TRBV7-6 and TRBJ1-2, the full variable domain reads GAGVSQSPRYKVTKRGQDVALRCDPISGHVSLYWYRQALGQGPEFLTYFNYEAQQDKSGLPNDRFSAERPEGSISTLTIQRTEQRDSAMYRCASSPRTDKYYGYTFGSGTRLTVV.

The chain couples TRBV5-1 to TRBJ2-5; no clear D. With 0 bases removed from V and 0 bases from J, the gap between germline ends came to 6 bases. In germline, CDR1 is SGHRS, CDR2 YFSETQ. This CDR3 contains 14 residues. The CDR3 DNA reads TGCGCCAGCAGCTTGGGTCCCTACCAAGAGACCCAGTACTTC. Encoded protein: CASSLGPYQETQYF.

Notes on this clone: The junction differs from germline at one of its ends, possibly a read error. V is TRBV7-7 and J is TRBJ2-5; TRBD1 matches 7 bases. CDR1 and CDR2 from the germline V gene are SSHAT and FNYEAQ (reference sequence). The CDR3 sequence is 13 residues long. This chain's CDR3 is CASSSNRGETQYF. CDR3 nucleotides: TGTGCTAGCAGCTCAAACAGGGGAGAGACCCAGTACTTC. Full variable domain (rest looked up from reference TRBV7-7 and TRBJ2-5): GAGVSQSPRYKVTKRGQDVTLRCDPISSHATLYWYQQALGQGPEFLTYFNYEAQPDKSGLPSDRFSAERPEGSISTLTIQRTEQRDSAMYRCASSSNRGETQYFGPGTRLLVL.

The chain uses TRBV4-2 and TRBJ2-7; 8 bases fit TRBD2. Germline lookup yields CDR1 LGHNA and CDR2 YNFKEQ. V dropped 3 bases and J dropped 2; count of bases not matched to a gene: 0. This CDR3 has 13 amino acids. The CDR3 protein is CASSHSGTYEQYF. CDR3 nucleotides: TGTGCCAGCAGCCATAGCGGGACCTACGAGCAGTACTTC.

This rearrangement joins TRBV6-1 to TRBJ1-1; weak D call: TRBD1 (5 bases). Trimming stripped 2 bases from V and 1 base from J, with 14 bases between. The V gene's germline CDR1 is MNHNS and CDR2 SASEGT. This CDR3 spans 16 amino acids. The CDR3, as DNA: TGTGCCAGCAGTGAACCGGGAGCCGGGGCGAACACTGAAGCTTTCTTT. It codes for CASSEPGAGANTEAFF.